What follows are 28 T cell receptor beta chains derived from one specimen sequenced in a study of CD8 T cells in Susac syndrome. The authors reverse transcribed 0.5 to 1 ug RNA with random hexamers. TCRdb recomputed calls from the immunoSEQ multiplex PCR reads with MiXCR, one row per CDR3 protein. The sample carries 100,000 to 150,000 distinct CDR3 sequences, over 85% recorded once. Material for sequencing was CD8+ T cells from PBMCs. The receptors were sampled from a human donor with multiple sclerosis.

V gene TRBV6-5 combines with J gene TRBJ2-7, with 11 bases lining up with TRBD2. Germline V gives CDR1 MNHEY, CDR2 SVGAGI. This CDR3 has 15 residues. With 6 bases clipped from V and 2 bases from J, the junction kept 6 bases outside the gene matches. CDR3 residues: CASRPGTSGAYEQYV. DNA for the CDR3: TGTGCCAGCAGACCCGGGACTAGCGGAGCCTACGAGCAGTACGTC.

J is TRBJ2-5 and V is TRBV5-1, with TRBD1 as a possible D gene (5 bases). Looked up from germline, CDR1 is SGHRS and CDR2 is YFSETQ. This CDR3 is built from 16 residues. V gave up 2 bases and J gave up 4 bases, with 18 bases separating them. In DNA, the CDR3 is TGCGCCAGCAGCTTAGAAAAATCAGGGTTCGGAGAGACCCAGTACTTC. Translated, it gives CASSLEKSGFGETQYF.

CDR3 nucleotides: TGTGCCAGTAGTACCCTTCAGGACAGGCAAGAGACCCAGTACTTC. Its translation is CASSTLQDRQETQYF. The V and J genes are TRBV19 and TRBJ2-5; TRBD1 aligns across 7 bases. The CDR3 totals 15 residues. CDR1 is LNHDA, CDR2 SQIVND, per germline (reference sequence). The J segment lost 2 bases and the V segment lost 4 bases, leaving 7 bases of the junction unmatched.

The rearrangement joins TRBV27 to TRBJ2-7, with a tentative D call TRBD1 (6 bases). The CDR3 sequence is 14 residues long. The ends were cut back, 6 bases at V and 0 bases at J, with 12 bases in the middle. Germline CDR1 reads MNHEY; CDR2 reads SMNVEV (reference sequence). CDR3 nucleotide sequence: TGTGCCAGCAGGGACAGTACCCCCTCCTACGAGCAGTACGTC. It yields the protein CASRDSTPSYEQYV.

This chain joins TRBV30 and TRBJ1-2, with TRBD1 matching over 10 bases. Per germline, CDR1 GTSNPN and CDR2 SVGIG (reference sequence). This CDR3 has 13 amino acids. J was trimmed by 6 bases and V by 2 bases; bases with no gene match: 3. The CDR3 loop reads CAWSKGTGDGYTF. The CDR3 bases are TGTGCCTGGAGTAAGGGGACAGGGGATGGCTACACCTTC.

J is TRBJ2-6 and V is TRBV4-1; D remains ambiguous. Germline assignment: CDR1 MGHRA and CDR2 YSYEKL. The CDR3 is 14 residues long. Deletions cut 4 bases from V and 5 bases from J, with 9 bases between. CDR3 bases: TGCGCCAGCAGCCCGAGACAAAGGGCCAACGTCCTGACTTTC. It translates to CASSPRQRANVLTF.

The chain combines TRBV4-1 with TRBJ1-1; D is unresolved. Germline CDR1 MGHRA, CDR2 YSYEKL. V was cut by 0 bases and J by 1 base, with 9 bases left in between. CDR3 size: 15 residues. As DNA, the CDR3 is TGCGCCAGCAGCCAAGATGCCAGACCGAACACTGAAGCTTTCTTT. It yields the protein CASSQDARPNTEAFF.

The chain employs TRBV7-9 and TRBJ2-7, with D perhaps matching TRBD1 (5 bases). Germline V gene sequence: CDR1 SEHNR, CDR2 FQNEAQ (reference sequence). This CDR3 has 14 amino acids. Trimming shortened V by 1 base and J by 2 bases, and 9 bases separated the two germline ends. CDR3 DNA sequence: TGTGCCAGCAGCTTAGGACAGAAACCCTACGAGCAGTACTTC. Its protein product is CASSLGQKPYEQYF. The full variable domain, rest sourced from reference TRBV7-9 and TRBJ2-7, is DTGVSQNPRHKITKRGQNVTFRCDPISEHNRLYWYRQTLGQGPEFLTYFQNEAQLEKSRLLSDRFSAERPKGSFSTLEIQRTEQGDSAMYLCASSLGQKPYEQYFGPGTRLTVT.

The chain combines TRBV11-2 with TRBJ2-2; either TRBD1 or TRBD2 may fit D (6 bases each). V was trimmed by 5 bases and J by 6 bases, leaving 13 bases between them. Germline CDR1 and CDR2: SGHAT and FQNNGV. The CDR3 extends over 14 amino acids. For the CDR3, the DNA is TGTGCCAGCAGCCCGGGGGCGTTCGCCGGGGAGCTGTTTTTT. This sequence encodes CASSPGAFAGELFF. Using reference TRBV11-2 and TRBJ2-2 for the parts outside the CDR3, the full variable domain is EAGVAQSPRYKIIEKRQSVAFWCNPISGHATLYWYQQILGQGPKLLIQFQNNGVVDDSQLPKDRFSAERLKGVDSTLKIQPAKLEDSAVYLCASSPGAFAGELFFGEGSRLTVL.

V usage is TRBV4-1 and J usage is TRBJ1-5, with D uncertain. Deletions cut 3 bases from V and 4 bases from J, with 13 bases between. There are 15 residues in the CDR3. Per the germline V gene, CDR1 is MGHRA and CDR2 is YSYEKL. Written as DNA, the CDR3 is TGCGCCAGCAGCCAGGGTCGGGCAGGTAATCAGCCCCAGCATTTT. This translates into CASSQGRAGNQPQHF.

The V and J genes are TRBV11-2 and TRBJ1-2, with 7 bases fitting TRBD1. Losses at the gene ends were 5 bases for V and 4 bases for J; bases not matched to a gene: 7. This CDR3 region has 14 residues. Germline-derived CDR1 and CDR2 are SGHAT and FQNNGV. The CDR3 DNA reads as TGTGCCAGCAGCCCAGGGACAGCCTCCTATGGCTACACCTTC. Protein sequence: CASSPGTASYGYTF.

The chain links TRBV27 to TRBJ2-7; 8 bases fit TRBD1. The germline CDR1 and CDR2 sequences are MNHEY and SMNVEV (reference sequence). The ends lost 5 bases at V and 6 bases at J; junction bases unmatched: 15. The CDR3 loop spans 16 amino acids. CDR3 bases: TGTGCCAGCAGTACCGAACGACAGGGGAAGTCCCCCGAGCAGTACGTC. Its protein is CASSTERQGKSPEQYV.

The rearrangement links TRBV21-1 to TRBJ1-1. TRBV21-1 is described as a pseudogene. The CDR3 is 10 residues long. The CDR3 region is CASEDTEAFF. The CDR3 coding sequence is TGTGCCAGCGAGGACACTGAAGCTTTCTTT.

The CDR3 reads CASRPGTSGTQYF. CDR3 nucleotide sequence: TGTGCCAGCCGCCCCGGGACTAGCGGTACGCAGTATTTT. The chain uses TRBV12-3 or TRBV12-4 and TRBJ2-3, with TRBD2 matching 11 bases. The J segment lost 8 bases and the V segment lost 8 bases, leaving 6 bases of the junction unmatched. This CDR3 contains 13 residues.

This clonotype was picked up one time. The chain uses TRBV5-6 and TRBJ1-4; 9 bases fit TRBD1. The CDR3 loop spans 15 amino acids. Germline V lookup: CDR1 SGHDT, CDR2 YYEEEE. Unmatched junction bases numbered 4, after V lost 0 bases and J lost 7 bases. In DNA form, the CDR3 reads TGTGCCAGCAGCTTGGGTACAGGGGGCAGTGAAAAACTGTTTTTT. It specifies CASSLGTGGSEKLFF.

The chain joins TRBV9 to TRBJ1-1; maybe TRBD1 (5 bases). This CDR3 comprises 17 residues. V was trimmed by 0 bases and J by 6 bases, leaving 21 bases between them. Germline assignment: CDR1 SGDLS and CDR2 YYNGEE. For the CDR3, the DNA is TGTGCCAGCAGCGTAGTTGAAAGAAGGCCGCCGGGGGCTGAAGCTTTCTTT. It encodes CASSVVERRPPGAEAFF.

The chain recombines TRBV6-5 with TRBJ2-7, with D tentatively TRBD1 (5 bases). The CDR3 consists of 13 residues. In germline, CDR1 is MNHEY, CDR2 SVGAGI. V was clipped by 6 bases and J by 7 bases, with 16 bases between them. The CDR3 sequence: CASSWGPSQEQYV. CDR3 bases: TGTGCCAGCAGCTGGGGCCCGTCGCAGGAGCAGTACGTC.

The J gene is TRBJ1-2, the V gene TRBV29-1, with 7 bases lining up with TRBD1. The CDR3 runs 13 residues. With V trimmed by 6 bases and J by 2 bases, 6 bases remained unmatched. Per the germline V gene, CDR1 is SQVTM and CDR2 is ANQGSEA. CDR3: CSVYRGRNYGYTF. CDR3 coding DNA: TGCAGCGTGTACAGGGGAAGGAACTATGGCTACACCTTC. Filled out from reference TRBV29-1 and TRBJ1-2, the complete variable domain reads SAVISQKPSRDICQRGTSLTIQCQVDSQVTMMFWYRQQPGQSLTLIATANQGSEATYESGFVIDKFPISRPNLTFSTLTVSNMSPEDSSIYLCSVYRGRNYGYTFGSGTRLTVV.

The V call is TRBV4-1, the J call TRBJ2-1; tentatively, D is TRBD2 (5 bases). There are 16 residues in the CDR3. V lost 0 bases and J 2 bases, leaving 11 bases between the germline ends. Germline V gene sequence: CDR1 MGHRA, CDR2 YSYEKL. CDR3 nucleotides: TGCGCCAGCAGCCAAGATGCCGGGGTCGCCTACAATGAGCAGTTCTTC. Amino acid sequence: CASSQDAGVAYNEQFF.

About this clonotype: Here the CDR3 omits its conserved ending phenylalanine or tryptophan, so a read error is the likely source. The DNA is left out, because the CDR3 cannot be placed on it with certainty; the CDR3 is given as TCRdb lists it. This chain joins TRBV5-6 and TRBJ1-1; the table's TRBD1 call for D was not verified on the DNA. The CDR3 numbers 13 amino acids, ends counted. Germline V gene data show CDR1 as SGHDT and CDR2 as YYEEEE. The CDR3 loop reads CASSLHRVTEAFL.

The chain recombines TRBV20-1 with TRBJ2-1; 9 bases fit TRBD2. V trimming: 3 bases; J trimming: 8 bases; junction bases outside the gene matches: 11. From germline, CDR1 is DFQATT and CDR2 SNEGSKA (reference sequence). This CDR3 has 15 residues. CDR3 DNA sequence: TGCAGTGCTAGGCGACTAGCGGAGAGTTACCATGAGCAGTTCTTC. Protein product: CSARRLAESYHEQFF.

The chain employs TRBV2 and TRBJ1-1, with D tentatively TRBD1 (5 bases). The CDR3 runs 16 residues. V dropped 2 bases and J dropped 0 bases, with 13 bases sitting between them. The germline gives CDR1 SNHLY, CDR2 FYNNEI. CDR3 sequence (DNA): TGTGCCAGCAGTGAAACTCCGGGGACGGTGAACACTGAAGCTTTCTTT. Protein: CASSETPGTVNTEAFF.

The CDR3 sequence: CASSSSGTGEETQYF. As DNA, the CDR3 is TGTGCCAGCAGCTCATCCGGGACAGGGGAAGAGACCCAGTACTTC. The rearrangement links TRBV13 to TRBJ2-5; 10 bases are a match to TRBD1. CDR3 size: 15 residues. Trimming at V came to 4 bases and at J to 3 bases, leaving 5 bases not matched to a gene. Germline values: CDR1 PRHDT, CDR2 FYEKMQ (reference sequence).

The V gene is TRBV6-1, the J gene TRBJ2-7, with TRBD2 as a possible D gene (6 bases). Looked up from germline, CDR1 is MNHNS and CDR2 is SASEGT. The CDR3 runs 15 residues. The CDR3 loop is CANSVGRRASDEQYV. Here the CDR3 DNA reads TGTGCCAACAGTGTTGGCAGGCGGGCTAGCGACGAGCAGTACGTC.

This clonotype showed up just once. The chain combines TRBV2 with TRBJ2-2, with D possibly matching TRBD1 (5 bases). Trimming removed 1 base from V and 0 bases from J, with 6 bases in between. The germline gives CDR1 SNHLY, CDR2 FYNNEI. This CDR3 contains 15 residues. This CDR3 reads CASSEGTTNTGELFF. CDR3 nucleotide sequence: TGTGCCAGCAGTGAAGGGACAACGAACACCGGGGAGCTGTTTTTT.

CDR3 DNA: TGTGCCAGCAGTTACCCGGAACCGTCGGACAGCCTCCTAAGGGTTACCTACGAGCAGTACTTC. The encoded protein is CASSYPEPSDSLLRVTYEQYF. This chain joins TRBV6-5 and TRBJ2-7, with D maybe TRBD1 (6 bases). V was trimmed by 2 bases and J by 2 bases, leaving 31 bases between them. This CDR3 comprises 21 residues. Germline loops: CDR1 MNHEY, CDR2 SVGAGI.

The chain carries TRBV7-2 and TRBJ1-1; D might be TRBD1 (6 bases). V lost 5 bases, J lost 3 bases, and 10 bases lay in between. CDR3 length: 13 amino acids. Germline CDR1 and CDR2: SGHTA and FQGNSA. The CDR3 loop is CASSAGAHTEAFF. CDR3 in DNA: TGTGCCAGCAGCGCGGGGGCCCACACTGAAGCTTTCTTT.

This chain joins TRBV27 and TRBJ2-3, with D perhaps TRBD1 (6 bases). The CDR3 extends over 15 amino acids. Trimming took off 6 bases at V and 5 bases at J, with 18 bases between the two ends. CDR1 MNHEY and CDR2 SMNVEV come from the germline V gene (reference sequence). This chain's CDR3 is CASSSFGGDRDTQYF. The CDR3 coding sequence is TGTGCCAGCAGCTCGTTTGGGGGCGATAGAGATACGCAGTATTTT.